These T cell receptor beta chains were read from a single sample in a study of blood T cell repertoires in COVID-19. Using immunoSEQ multiplex PCR, the repertoire was profiled, and TCRdb retains in-frame clones only, with some absent. The data show roughly 180,000 clones, 70% to 90% seen once. The sample was peripheral blood. These receptors came from a woman aged 25 to 39 with acute or convalescent COVID-19. CDR3s include the opening cysteine and the closing phenylalanine or tryptophan. D genes are given only for firm matches. Clone size is stated in some rows and not others, as once, few, many or a class when expanded.

>TRBJ1-1|.|.|TRBV24-1
CATTEGGRAAFF
TGTGCCACCACCGAGGGGGGGCGCGCGGCTTTCTTT
>TRBJ2-5|.|TRBD2|TRBV5-1
CASSAGTSGSGGETQYF
TGCGCCAGCAGCGCCGGGACTAGCGGGAGCGGGGGAGAGACCCAGTACTTC
>TRBJ1-6|.|TRBD1|TRBV2
CASSQTGFNSPLHF
TGTGCCAGCAGTCAGACAGGGTTCAATTCACCCCTCCACTTT
>TRBJ2-1|.|.|TRBV6-5
CASSPGAGGMNEQFF
TGTGCCAGCAGTCCCGGAGCGGGTGGGATGAATGAGCAGTTCTTC
>TRBJ1-2|.|TRBD1|TRBV6-6
CASSLQGNHGYTF
TGTGCCAGCAGTCTACAGGGGAACCATGGCTACACCTTC
>TRBJ2-2|.|.|TRBV18
CASSPNRRLASGELFF
TGTGCCAGCTCACCCAACCGGCGTCTAGCATCCGGGGAGCTGTTTTTT
>TRBJ2-2|.|.|TRBV4-1
CARAPGSAELFF
TGCGCCAGGGCACCGGGGAGCGCGGAGCTGTTTTTT
>TRBJ1-3|.|.|TRBV28
CASITRGLNTIYF
TGTGCCAGCATCACTAGGGGGTTAAACACCATATATTTT
>TRBJ1-4|few|.|TRBV18
CASSDSSNEKLFF
TGTGCCAGCTCCGACAGTTCTAATGAAAAACTGTTTTTT
>TRBJ1-1|.|.|TRBV19
CASSPQSNTEAFF
TGTGCCAGTAGCCCCCAGTCGAACACTGAAGCTTTCTTT
>TRBJ1-6|.|TRBD1|TRBV28
CASSTTGAVSPLHF
TGTGCCAGCAGTACGACAGGGGCGGTTTCACCCCTCCACTTT
>TRBJ2-1|.|.|TRBV4-2
CASSLRTKYNEQFF
TGTGCCAGCAGCCTCCGGACTAAGTACAATGAGCAGTTCTTC
>TRBJ2-1|.|.|TRBV3-1/TRBV3-2
CASSPYSYNEQFF
TGTGCCAGCAGCCCTTACTCCTACAATGAGCAGTTCTTC
>TRBJ1-5|.|.|TRBV3-1/TRBV3-2
CASSQAGGGGDQPQHF
TGTGCCAGCAGCCAAGCAGGCGGGGGCGGAGATCAGCCCCAGCATTTT
>TRBJ1-1|once|TRBD1|TRBV4-1
CASSQPQGAPEAFF
TGCGCCAGCAGCCAACCACAGGGGGCCCCTGAAGCTTTCTTT
>TRBJ2-7|.|.|TRBV14
CASSQDPGTRIEQYF
TGTGCCAGCAGCCAAGACCCCGGGACTCGTATCGAGCAGTACTTC
>TRBJ2-2|.|.|TRBV7-9
CAGLDRELFF
TGTGCCGGACTCGACAGGGAGCTGTTTTTT
>TRBJ2-7|.|.|TRBV5-6
CASSSAARRDYEQYF
TGTGCCAGCAGCTCCGCCGCCCGCCGAGACTACGAGCAGTACTTC
>TRBJ2-2|few|.|TRBV5-1
CASSLQASDGGELFF
TGCGCCAGCAGCTTACAGGCCTCCGACGGCGGGGAGCTGTTTTTT
>TRBJ2-7|.|TRBD1|TRBV14
CASSPHRGYEQYF
TGTGCCAGCAGCCCCCACAGGGGATACGAGCAGTACTTC
>TRBJ2-7|once|TRBD1|TRBV9
CASSPRGQGPHEQYF
TGTGCCAGCAGCCCTAGAGGACAGGGCCCCCACGAGCAGTACTTC
>TRBJ1-1|.|.|TRBV24-1
CATSPGENTEAFF
TGTGCCACCAGTCCCGGGGAGAACACTGAAGCTTTCTTT
>TRBJ2-1|.|.|TRBV11-3
CASSRSRGSYNEQFF
TGTGCCAGCAGCCGCTCTAGAGGGAGTTACAATGAGCAGTTCTTC
>TRBJ1-3|.|TRBD1|TRBV5-1
CASSRGQGDGNTIYF
TGCGCCAGTTCCCGGGGACAGGGGGACGGAAACACCATATATTTT
>TRBJ2-3|.|.|TRBV10-3
CAISDSYADTQYF
TGTGCCATCAGTGACTCCTATGCAGATACGCAGTATTTT
>TRBJ2-7|.|.|TRBV6-5
CASSYQGLGYEQYF
TGTGCCAGCAGTTATCAGGGTCTTGGCTACGAGCAGTACTTC
>TRBJ2-1|.|TRBD1|TRBV28
CASSLITGVYNEQFF
TGTGCCAGCAGCCTGATAACAGGGGTTTACAATGAGCAGTTCTTC
>TRBJ2-7|.|.|TRBV7-9
CASSGDTPYEQYF
TGTGCCAGCAGCGGGGACACCCCTTACGAGCAGTACTTC
>TRBJ2-7|.|TRBD1|TRBV18
CASSGTGYDEQYF
TGTGCCAGCTCCGGGACAGGGTACGACGAGCAGTACTTC
>TRBJ2-3|.|TRBD2|TRBV27
CASSSPGPRGEGRTDTQYF
TGTGCCAGCAGTTCACCGGGGCCCCGTGGGGAGGGTCGCACAGATACGCAGTATTTT
>TRBJ2-7|.|TRBD2|TRBV11-1
CASSPGTIVYEQYF
TGTGCCAGCAGCCCCGGGACTATAGTCTACGAGCAGTACTTC
>TRBJ1-3|.|.|TRBV4-2
CASQLGQGNTIYF
TGTGCCAGCCAACTGGGACAAGGAAACACCATATATTTT
>TRBJ2-1|.|TRBD2|TRBV7-2
CASSLSGRAGEQFF
TGTGCCAGCAGCTTAAGCGGGAGGGCCGGTGAGCAGTTCTTC